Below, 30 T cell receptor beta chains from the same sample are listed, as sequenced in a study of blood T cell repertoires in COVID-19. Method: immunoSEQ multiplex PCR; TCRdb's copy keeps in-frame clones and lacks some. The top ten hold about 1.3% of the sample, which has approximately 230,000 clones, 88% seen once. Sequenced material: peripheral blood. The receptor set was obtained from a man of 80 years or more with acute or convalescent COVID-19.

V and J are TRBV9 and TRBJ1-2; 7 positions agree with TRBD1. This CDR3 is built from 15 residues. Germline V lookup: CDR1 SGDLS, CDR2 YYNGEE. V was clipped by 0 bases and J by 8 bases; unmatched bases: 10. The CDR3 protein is CASSVEDEGAQGYTF. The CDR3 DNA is TGTGCCAGCAGCGTAGAAGATGAGGGGGCTCAGGGCTACACCTTC.

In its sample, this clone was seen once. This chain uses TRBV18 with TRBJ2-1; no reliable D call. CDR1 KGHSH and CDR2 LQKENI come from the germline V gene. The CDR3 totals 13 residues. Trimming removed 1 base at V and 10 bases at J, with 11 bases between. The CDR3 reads CASSPRTSNEQFF. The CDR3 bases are TGTGCCAGCTCACCACGTACAAGTAACGAGCAGTTCTTC.

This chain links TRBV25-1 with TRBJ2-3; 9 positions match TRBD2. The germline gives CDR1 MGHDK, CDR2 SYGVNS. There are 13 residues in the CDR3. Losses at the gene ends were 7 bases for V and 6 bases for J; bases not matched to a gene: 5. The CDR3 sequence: CASKAGGSDTQYF. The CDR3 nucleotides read TGTGCCAGCAAAGCGGGGGGAAGCGATACGCAGTATTTT.

CDR3 sequence: CASSVGGTEAFF. In DNA, the CDR3 is TGTGCCAGCAGCGTAGGAGGGACTGAAGCTTTCTTT. V is TRBV9 and J is TRBJ1-1; D gene uncertain. CDR1 SGDLS and CDR2 YYNGEE come from the germline V gene. The V gene lost 0 bases and the J gene lost 5 bases, with 5 bases spanning the gap. This CDR3 is built from 12 residues.

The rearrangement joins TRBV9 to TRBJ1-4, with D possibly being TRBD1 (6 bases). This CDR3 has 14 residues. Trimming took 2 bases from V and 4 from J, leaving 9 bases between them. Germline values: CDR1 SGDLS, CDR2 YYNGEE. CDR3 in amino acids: CASSVTGHNEKLFF. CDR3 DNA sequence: TGTGCCAGCAGCGTGACAGGTCATAATGAAAAACTGTTTTTT.

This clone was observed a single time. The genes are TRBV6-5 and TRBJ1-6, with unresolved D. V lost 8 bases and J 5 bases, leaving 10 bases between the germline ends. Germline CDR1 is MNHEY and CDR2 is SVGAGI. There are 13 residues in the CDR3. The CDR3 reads CASAEGHNSPLHF. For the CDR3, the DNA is TGTGCCAGCGCGGAGGGCCATAATTCACCCCTCCACTTT.

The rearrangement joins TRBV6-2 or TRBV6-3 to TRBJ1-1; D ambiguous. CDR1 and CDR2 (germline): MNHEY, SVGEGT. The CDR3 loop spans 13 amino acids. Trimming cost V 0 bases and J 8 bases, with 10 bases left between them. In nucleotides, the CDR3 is TGTGCCAGCAGTTACTCGAACATACCCGAAGCTTTCTTT. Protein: CASSYSNIPEAFF.

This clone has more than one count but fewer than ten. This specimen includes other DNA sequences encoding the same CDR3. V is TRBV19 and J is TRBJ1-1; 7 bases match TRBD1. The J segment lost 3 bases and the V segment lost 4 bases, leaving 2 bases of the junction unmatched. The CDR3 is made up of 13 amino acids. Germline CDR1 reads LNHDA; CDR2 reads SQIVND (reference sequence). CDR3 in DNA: TGTGCCAGTAGTAGTACAGGGGACACTGAAGCTTTCTTT. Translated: CASSSTGDTEAFF. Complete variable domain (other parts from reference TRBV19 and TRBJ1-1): DGGITQSPKYLFRKEGQNVTLSCEQNLNHDAMYWYRQDPGQGLRLIYYSQIVNDFQKGDIAEGYSVSREKKESFPLTVTSAQKNPTAFYLCASSSTGDTEAFFGQGTRLTVV.

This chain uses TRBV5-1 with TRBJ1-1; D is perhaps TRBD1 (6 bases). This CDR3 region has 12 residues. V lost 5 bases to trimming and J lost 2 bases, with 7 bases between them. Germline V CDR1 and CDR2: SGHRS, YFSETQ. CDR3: CASSGGNTEAFF. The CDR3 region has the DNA TGCGCCAGCAGTGGGGGCAACACTGAAGCTTTCTTT.

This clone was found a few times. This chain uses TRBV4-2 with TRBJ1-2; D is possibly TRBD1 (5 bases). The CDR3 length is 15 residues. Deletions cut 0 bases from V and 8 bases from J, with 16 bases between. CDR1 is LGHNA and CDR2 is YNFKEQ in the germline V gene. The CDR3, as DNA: TGTGCCAGCAGCCAAGATGGGGCGAGGGGAGGCGGCTACACCTTC. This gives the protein CASSQDGARGGGYTF.

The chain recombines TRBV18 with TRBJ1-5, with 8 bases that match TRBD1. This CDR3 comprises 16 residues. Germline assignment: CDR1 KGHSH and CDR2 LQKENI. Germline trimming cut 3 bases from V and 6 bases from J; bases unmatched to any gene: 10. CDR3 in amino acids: CASSPSMQGAGQPQHF. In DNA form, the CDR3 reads TGTGCCAGCTCACCGTCGATGCAGGGGGCCGGTCAGCCCCAGCATTTT.

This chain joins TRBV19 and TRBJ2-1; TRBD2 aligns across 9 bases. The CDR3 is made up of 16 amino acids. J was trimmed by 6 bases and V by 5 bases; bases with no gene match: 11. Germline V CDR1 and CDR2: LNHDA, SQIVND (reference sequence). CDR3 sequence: CASSLTLSGSPNEQFF. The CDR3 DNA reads TGTGCCAGTAGTCTAACCCTTAGCGGGAGTCCCAATGAGCAGTTCTTC.

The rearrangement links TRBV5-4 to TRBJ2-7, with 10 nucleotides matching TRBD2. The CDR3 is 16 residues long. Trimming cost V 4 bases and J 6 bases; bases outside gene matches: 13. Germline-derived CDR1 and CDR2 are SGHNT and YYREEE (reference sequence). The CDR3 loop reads CASSNPSGRALGEQYF. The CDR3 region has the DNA TGTGCCAGCAGCAACCCCAGCGGGAGGGCCCTCGGCGAGCAGTACTTC.

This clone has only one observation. In DNA, the CDR3 is TGTGCCAGCAGCTTAAGTAGCGGAGTGAACAATGAGCAGTTCTTC. It translates to CASSLSSGVNNEQFF. This chain joins TRBV7-2 and TRBJ2-1; tentative D call: TRBD2 (6 bases). Trimming left V 2 bases short and J 5 bases short, with 13 bases between. Germline V gene data show CDR1 as SGHTA and CDR2 as FQGNSA. This CDR3 contains 15 residues.

CDR3 amino acids: CATSDSGGITGELFF. Here the CDR3 DNA reads TGTGCCACCAGTGATTCAGGGGGCATCACCGGGGAGCTGTTTTTT. The rearrangement joins TRBV24-1 to TRBJ2-2; 8 bases are shared with TRBD1. CDR1 is KGHDR, CDR2 SFDVKD, per germline. The CDR3 runs to 15 residues. J gave up 4 bases and V 2 bases, and 2 bases lay outside the gene matches.

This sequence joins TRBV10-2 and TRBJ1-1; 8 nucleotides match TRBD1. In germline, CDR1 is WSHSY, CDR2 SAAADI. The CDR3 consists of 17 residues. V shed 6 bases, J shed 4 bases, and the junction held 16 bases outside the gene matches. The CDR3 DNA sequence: TGCGCCAGCAGCCAAACGGACAGGGAATGGCGTACCACTGAAGCTTTCTTT. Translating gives CASSQTDREWRTTEAFF.

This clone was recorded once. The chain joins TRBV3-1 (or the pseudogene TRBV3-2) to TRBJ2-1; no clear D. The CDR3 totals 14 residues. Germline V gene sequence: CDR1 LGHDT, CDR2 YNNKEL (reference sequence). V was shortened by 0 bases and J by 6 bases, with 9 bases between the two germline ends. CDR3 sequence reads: CASSQDRVVNEQFF. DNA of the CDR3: TGTGCCAGCAGCCAAGATAGAGTGGTCAATGAGCAGTTCTTC.

The CDR3 region has the DNA TGTGCCAGTAGTATAAGTCCGACAATAGGCCGAACTAAACTGTTTTTT. Residues: CASSISPTIGRTKLFF. The V call is TRBV19, the J call TRBJ1-4; no clear D gene. Between the trimmed V and J ends, which lost 2 bases and 11 bases, there was a span of 21 bases. Germline V gene lookup returns CDR1 LNHDA and CDR2 SQIVND (reference sequence). This CDR3 contains 16 residues.

This chain's CDR3 is CASSEPLSYEQYF. As DNA, the CDR3 is TGTGCCAGCAGTGAACCACTCTCCTACGAGCAGTACTTC. This chain links TRBV2 with TRBJ2-7, with D unresolved. The CDR3 contains 13 residues. Germline lookup yields CDR1 SNHLY and CDR2 FYNNEI. With 2 bases removed from V and 0 bases from J, the gap between germline ends came to 5 bases.

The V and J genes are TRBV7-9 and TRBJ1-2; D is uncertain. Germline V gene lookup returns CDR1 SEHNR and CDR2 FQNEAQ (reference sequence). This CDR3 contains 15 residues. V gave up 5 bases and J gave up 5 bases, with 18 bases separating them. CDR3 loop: CASSPGEAVLYGYTF. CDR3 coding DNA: TGTGCCAGCAGCCCTGGAGAGGCGGTGCTATATGGCTACACCTTC.

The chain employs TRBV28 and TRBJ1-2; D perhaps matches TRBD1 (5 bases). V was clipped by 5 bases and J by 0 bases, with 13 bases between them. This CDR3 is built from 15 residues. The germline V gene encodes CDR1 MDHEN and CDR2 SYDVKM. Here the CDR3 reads CASSHRQQTNYGYTF. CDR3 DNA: TGTGCCAGCAGTCATAGACAGCAGACTAACTATGGCTACACCTTC.

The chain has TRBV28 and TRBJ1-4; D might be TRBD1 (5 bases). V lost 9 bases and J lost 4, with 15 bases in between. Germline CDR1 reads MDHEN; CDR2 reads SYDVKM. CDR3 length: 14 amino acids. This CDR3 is CASRPQANNEKLFF. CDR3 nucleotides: TGTGCCAGTAGACCACAGGCCAATAATGAAAAACTGTTTTTT.

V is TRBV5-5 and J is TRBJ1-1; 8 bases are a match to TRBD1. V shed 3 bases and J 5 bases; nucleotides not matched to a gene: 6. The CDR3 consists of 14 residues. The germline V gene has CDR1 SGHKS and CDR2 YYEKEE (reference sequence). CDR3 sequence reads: CASSSWTGRTEAFF. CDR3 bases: TGTGCCAGCAGCTCGTGGACAGGGCGGACTGAAGCTTTCTTT.

DNA of the CDR3: TGTGCCAGCAGCTTAATGGGGGCAGTCCCTACCTACGAGCAGTACTTC. Protein product: CASSLMGAVPTYEQYF. This chain joins TRBV7-2 and TRBJ2-7; perhaps TRBD1 as D (6 bases). Germline V gene sequence: CDR1 SGHTA, CDR2 FQGNSA. The CDR3 has 16 residues. The ends were cut back, 2 bases at V and 2 bases at J, with 16 bases in the middle.

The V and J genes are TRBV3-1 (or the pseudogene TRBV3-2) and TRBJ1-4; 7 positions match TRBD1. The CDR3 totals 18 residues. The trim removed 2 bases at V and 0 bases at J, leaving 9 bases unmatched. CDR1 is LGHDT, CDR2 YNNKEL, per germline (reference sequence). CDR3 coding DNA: TGTGCCAGCAGCCAACCCCTCGACAGGGTCGCAACTAATGAAAAACTGTTTTTT. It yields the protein CASSQPLDRVATNEKLFF.

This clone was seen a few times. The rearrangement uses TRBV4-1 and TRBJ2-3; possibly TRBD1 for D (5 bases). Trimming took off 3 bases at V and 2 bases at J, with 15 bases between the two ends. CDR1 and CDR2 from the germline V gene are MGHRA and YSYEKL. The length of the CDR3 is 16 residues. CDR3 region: CASSHEIRGNTDTQYF. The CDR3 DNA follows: TGCGCCAGCAGCCACGAGATAAGGGGTAACACAGATACGCAGTATTTT.

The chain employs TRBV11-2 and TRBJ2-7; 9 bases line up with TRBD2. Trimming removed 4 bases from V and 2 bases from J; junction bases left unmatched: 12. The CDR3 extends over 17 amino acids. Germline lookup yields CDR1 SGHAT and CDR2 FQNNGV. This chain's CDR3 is CASSSSRRLAVTYEQYF. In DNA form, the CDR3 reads TGTGCCAGCAGCTCAAGCCGGAGACTAGCGGTAACCTACGAGCAGTACTTC.

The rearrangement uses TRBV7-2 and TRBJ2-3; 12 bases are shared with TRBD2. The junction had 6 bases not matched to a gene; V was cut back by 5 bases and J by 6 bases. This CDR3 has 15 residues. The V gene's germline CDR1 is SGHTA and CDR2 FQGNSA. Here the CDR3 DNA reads TGTGCCAGCAGCCTGACTAGCGGGAGTTTGGATACGCAGTATTTT. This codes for CASSLTSGSLDTQYF.

The CDR3 protein is CASSPTRGAGGYTF. In DNA, the CDR3 is TGTGCCAGCAGTCCCACACGGGGGGCGGGTGGCTACACCTTC. V and J are TRBV3-1 (or the pseudogene TRBV3-2) and TRBJ1-2; D is perhaps TRBD1 (6 bases). From germline, CDR1 is LGHDT and CDR2 YNNKEL (reference sequence). V shed 6 bases and J shed 7 bases, with 18 bases lying between them. The CDR3 covers 14 residues.

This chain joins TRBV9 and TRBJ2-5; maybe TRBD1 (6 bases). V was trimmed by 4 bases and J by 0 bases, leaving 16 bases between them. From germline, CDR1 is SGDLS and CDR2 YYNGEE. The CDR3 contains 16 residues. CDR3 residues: CASSSFNNRDQETQYF. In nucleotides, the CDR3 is TGTGCCAGCAGCTCTTTCAACAACAGGGACCAAGAGACCCAGTACTTC.